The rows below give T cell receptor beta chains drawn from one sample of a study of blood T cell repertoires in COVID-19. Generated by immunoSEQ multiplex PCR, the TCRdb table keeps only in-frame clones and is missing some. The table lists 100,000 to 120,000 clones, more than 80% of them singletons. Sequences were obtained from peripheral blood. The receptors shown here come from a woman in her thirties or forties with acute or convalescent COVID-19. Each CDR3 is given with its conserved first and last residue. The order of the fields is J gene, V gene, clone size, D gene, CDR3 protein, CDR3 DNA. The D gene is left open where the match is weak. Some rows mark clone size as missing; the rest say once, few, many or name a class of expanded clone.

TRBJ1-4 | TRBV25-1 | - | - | CASISKGVTNEKLFF | TGTGCCAGCATTAGCAAGGGGGTTACTAATGAAAAACTGTTTTTT
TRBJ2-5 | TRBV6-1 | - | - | CASSDRGAGFGTQYF | TGTGCCAGCAGTGATCGTGGGGCAGGGTTCGGCACCCAGTACTTC
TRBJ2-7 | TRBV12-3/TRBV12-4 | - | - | CASSLGNSYEQYF | TGTGCCAGCAGTTTAGGCAACAGCTACGAGCAGTACTTC
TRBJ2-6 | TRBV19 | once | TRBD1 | CASSIPGQRYSGANVLTF | TGTGCCAGTAGTATCCCGGGACAGCGTTACTCTGGGGCCAACGTCCTGACTTTC
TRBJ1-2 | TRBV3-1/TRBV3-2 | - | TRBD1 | CASSQDGTGSGYTF | TGTGCCAGCAGCCAAGATGGGACAGGATCTGGCTACACCTTC
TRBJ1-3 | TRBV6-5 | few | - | CASSYGQFSGNTIYF | TGTGCCAGCAGTTACGGTCAGTTCTCTGGAAACACCATATATTTT
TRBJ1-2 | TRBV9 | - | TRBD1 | CASSAGGQGGNYGYTF | TGTGCCAGCAGCGCGGGGGGACAGGGAGGGAACTATGGCTACACCTTC
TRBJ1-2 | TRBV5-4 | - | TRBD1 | CASSLQGAPYGYTF | TGTGCCAGCAGCTTACAGGGGGCCCCCTATGGCTACACCTTC
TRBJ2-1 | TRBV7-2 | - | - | CASSVGGVALSRIF | TGTGCCAGCAGCGTAGGGGGGGTCGCGTTGAGCAGGATCTTC
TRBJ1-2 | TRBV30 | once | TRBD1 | CAWRVGGTGNRDGYTF | TGTGCCTGGAGAGTTGGTGGGACAGGGAATAGGGATGGCTACACCTTC
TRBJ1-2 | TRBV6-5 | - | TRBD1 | CASTTGGGGYTF | TGTGCCAGCACCACAGGGGGCGGTGGCTACACCTTC
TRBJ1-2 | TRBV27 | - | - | CASSFSRAYGYTF | TGTGCCAGCAGTTTCAGCAGGGCCTATGGCTACACCTTC
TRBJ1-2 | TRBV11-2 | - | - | CASSLMQGLGGYTF | TGTGCCAGCAGCTTAATGCAGGGCCTAGGGGGCTACACCTTC
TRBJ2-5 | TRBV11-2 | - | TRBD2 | CASSYGTSGGQGETQYF | TGTGCCAGCAGCTACGGGACTAGCGGGGGTCAGGGTGAGACCCAGTACTTC
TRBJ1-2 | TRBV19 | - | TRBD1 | CASRSTLGQEVTNYGYTF | TGTGCCAGTAGGTCCACCTTGGGACAGGAGGTTACTAACTATGGCTACACCTTC
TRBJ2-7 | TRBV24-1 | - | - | CATSDLTHRQKSAYEQYF | TGTGCCACCAGTGATTTGACCCACCGACAGAAGAGTGCCTACGAGCAGTACTTC
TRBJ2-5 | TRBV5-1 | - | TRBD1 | CASSRTGGGETQYF | TGCGCCAGCAGCAGAACAGGGGGAGGCGAGACCCAGTACTTC
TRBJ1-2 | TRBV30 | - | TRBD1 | CAWGVHGTGVGYTF | TGTGCCTGGGGGGTACATGGGACAGGGGTCGGCTACACCTTC
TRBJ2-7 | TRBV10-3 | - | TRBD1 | CAIRPGQGGSEQYF | TGTGCCATCAGACCCGGACAGGGCGGCTCCGAGCAGTACTTC
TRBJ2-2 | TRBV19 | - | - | CASQYSTNTGELFF | TGTGCCAGCCAATACAGCACGAACACCGGGGAGCTGTTTTTT